A single T cell receptor (beta chain) is shown here with its context. The antigen is not known. The CDR3 is 17 residues long. With 4 bases removed from V and 6 bases from J, the gap between germline ends came to 21 bases. Germline V CDR1 and CDR2: MNHEY, SVGAGI. The investigators amplified TCR beta CDR3 regions from RNA transcripts. First-round RT-PCR with HTBI primers amplified the TCR CDR3 region. TCRdb reprocessed the multiplex PCR reads with MiXCR, giving one entry per CDR3 protein. Of some 500,000 distinct CDR3 sequences in the sample, 13% to 15% were seen once. Stable Graves' hyperthyroidism meant no ophthalmopathy progression within 18 months. Exclusions: uncontrolled infection, other autoimmune disease, pregnancy, lactation. PBMCs were derived from 10 ml fresh peripheral blood. The record originates from a study of T cells in Graves' hyperthyroidism and ophthalmopathy. Whole-study results and caveats: Ophthalmopathy was told apart from stable hyperthyroidism by a 13 V-J model.

This receptor was identified in a young woman with Graves' hyperthyroidism. Material: blood. V gene TRBV6-5 combines with J gene TRBJ2-2, with a weak D call TRBD2 (6 bases). The CDR3 region is CASSLLVTSRLPGELFF. The CDR3 bases are TGTGCCAGCAGTTTACTCGTGACTAGTCGATTACCCGGGGAGCTGTTTTTT.